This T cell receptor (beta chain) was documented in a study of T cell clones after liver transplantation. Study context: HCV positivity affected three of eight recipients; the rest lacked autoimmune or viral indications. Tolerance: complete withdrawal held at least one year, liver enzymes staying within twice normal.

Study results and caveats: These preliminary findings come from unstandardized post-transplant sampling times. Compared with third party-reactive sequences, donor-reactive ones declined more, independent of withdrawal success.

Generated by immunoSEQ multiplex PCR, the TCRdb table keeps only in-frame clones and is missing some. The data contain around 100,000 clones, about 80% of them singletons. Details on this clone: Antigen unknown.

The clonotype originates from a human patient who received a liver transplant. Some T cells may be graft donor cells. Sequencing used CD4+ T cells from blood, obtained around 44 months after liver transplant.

The CDR3 DNA reads TGTGCCAGCGGCGGGCGTCCCGGGTCCCTAGGCTACACCTTC. Translating gives CASGGRPGSLGYTF. The chain uses TRBV2 and TRBJ1-2, with D uncertain. The CDR3 contains 14 residues. CDR1 and CDR2 from the germline V gene are SNHLY and FYNNEI. The V end lost 8 bases, the J end lost 8 bases, and 21 bases lay between the germline ends.